The 10 T cell receptor beta chains listed next were all sequenced from one sample in a study of identical twins. From the 5' RACE reads, TCRdb called clonotypes with MiXCR, one entry per CDR3 protein. The sample carries around 160,000 distinct CDR3 sequences, under 4.5% recorded once. Sequenced input: memory T cells sorted from blood. The receptors were sampled from a man between 18 and 29 years old in good health.

This clonotype was recorded many times. The genes are TRBV27 and TRBJ2-1, with TRBD2 matching 13 bases. Per germline, CDR1 MNHEY and CDR2 SMNVEV (reference sequence). CDR3 size: 15 residues. J gave up 7 bases and V 6 bases, and 6 bases lay outside the gene matches. CDR3 bases: TGTGCCAGCAGCTCCGGGACTAGCGGGATAAATGAGCAGTTCTTC. This sequence encodes CASSSGTSGINEQFF.

There are many counts of this clonotype. V is TRBV10-2 and J is TRBJ2-2; 12 bases agree with TRBD2. The V gene end was trimmed by 0 bases and the J gene end by 6 bases; junction bases not matched to a gene: 2. The germline gives CDR1 WSHSY, CDR2 SAAADI. The CDR3 runs to 16 residues. DNA of the CDR3: TGCGCCAGCAGTGAGTCCCGACTAGCGGGAGCCGGGGAGCTGTTTTTT. Protein: CASSESRLAGAGELFF.

This clonotype was counted a few times. The chain employs TRBV19 and TRBJ2-1, with no clear D. V lost 6 bases, J lost 0 bases, and 12 bases lay in between. Germline CDR1 reads LNHDA; CDR2 reads SQIVND (reference sequence). The CDR3 is made up of 15 amino acids. CDR3 in DNA: TGTGCCAGTAGAACACTGTCGAGCTCCTACAATGAGCAGTTCTTC. This sequence encodes CASRTLSSSYNEQFF.

This clonotype was counted ten times or more. This chain uses TRBV7-3 with TRBJ1-2; D possibly corresponds to TRBD1 (6 bases). Between the trimmed V and J ends, which lost 5 bases and 8 bases, there was a span of 15 bases. This CDR3 region has 13 residues. CDR1 is SGHTA, CDR2 FQGTGA, per germline. Here the CDR3 reads CASSPTGSMGYTF. In nucleotides, the CDR3 is TGTGCCAGCAGCCCCACAGGGTCGATGGGCTACACCTTC.

There are many counts of this clonotype. The chain has TRBV7-9 and TRBJ2-7, with TRBD2 matching over 7 bases. CDR1 SEHNR and CDR2 FQNEAQ come from the germline V gene (reference sequence). This CDR3 has 14 residues. Trimming removed 4 bases from V and 6 bases from J; junction bases left unmatched: 9. CDR3 residues: CASSYTSGISEQYV. The DNA for the CDR3 is TGTGCCAGCAGCTATACGAGCGGGATATCCGAGCAGTACGTC.

This clonotype appeared many times. The gene calls are TRBV12-3 or TRBV12-4 and TRBJ1-1; no clear D gene. Trimming took 0 bases from V and 6 from J, leaving 11 bases between them. The CDR3 contains 14 residues. The CDR3 reads CASSLAALGAEAFF. The CDR3 DNA reads TGTGCCAGCAGTTTAGCGGCCCTCGGGGCTGAAGCTTTCTTT.

This clonotype was seen repeatedly, ten times or more. This chain uses TRBV27 with TRBJ1-4; D is unclear. Trimming shortened V by 3 bases and J by 5 bases, and 13 bases separated the two germline ends. Germline CDR1 MNHEY, CDR2 SMNVEV (reference sequence). The CDR3 has 15 amino acids. The CDR3 here is CASSFLLGGNEKLFF. The CDR3 DNA reads TGTGCCAGCAGTTTTCTTCTGGGAGGAAATGAAAAACTGTTTTTT.

This clonotype was counted ten times or more. This rearrangement joins TRBV12-3 or TRBV12-4 to TRBJ2-1; 9 positions match TRBD1. The length of the CDR3 is 17 residues. V lost 6 bases and J lost 1; bases outside the gene matches: 10. CDR3 DNA sequence: TGTGCCAGCAGCCCCCCGACTGGACAGGGGTCCTACAATGAGCAGTTCTTC. Its protein is CASSPPTGQGSYNEQFF.

This clonotype was observed a handful of times. This chain links TRBV7-6 with TRBJ2-2; the match to TRBD2 covers 8 bases. Germline V gene data show CDR1 as SGHVS and CDR2 as FNYEAQ. The V segment lost 1 base and the J segment 2 bases; nucleotides outside the gene matches: 3. The CDR3 runs 16 residues. The CDR3 DNA sequence: TGTGCCAGCAGCTTAGTAGCGGGAACAAACACCGGGGAGCTGTTTTTT. Its translation: CASSLVAGTNTGELFF.

This clonotype was counted only a few times. J is TRBJ1-2 and V is TRBV6-5; TRBD1 is a possible D gene (6 bases). The CDR3 is 15 amino acids. Trimming pared 2 bases from V and 3 bases from J, leaving 13 bases between. The germline V gene encodes CDR1 MNHEY and CDR2 SVGAGI. The CDR3 here is CASSYRRTDDYGYTF. CDR3 coding DNA: TGTGCCAGCAGTTACCGCCGGACAGATGACTATGGCTACACCTTC.